The rows below give T cell receptor beta chains drawn from one sample of a study of blood T cell repertoires in COVID-19. This table comes from immunoSEQ multiplex PCR, and its TCRdb copy is limited to in-frame clones, with some not included. This table holds approximately 140,000 clones, 70% to 90% found once. The sequenced sample was peripheral blood. The receptors were gathered from a man in his 70s with acute or convalescent COVID-19. Both conserved end residues are part of each CDR3. Each record gives: clone size, D gene, J gene, V gene, CDR3 protein, CDR3 DNA. A D gene is named only where the DNA matches it firmly. Clone size is given for some rows only: seen once, a few or many times, or a class if the clone is expanded.

.,.,TRBJ2-2,TRBV30,CAWRDGQKNTGELFF,TGTGCCTGGAGAGATGGACAGAAGAACACCGGGGAGCTGTTTTTT
.,.,TRBJ2-7,TRBV5-1,CASSPTTTTYEQYF,TGCGCCAGCAGCCCGACCACTACGACCTACGAGCAGTACTTC
.,.,TRBJ2-3,TRBV7-6,CASSLWSADTQYF,TGTGCCAGCAGCTTATGGTCGGCAGATACGCAGTATTTT
.,.,TRBJ2-3,TRBV5-5,CASSLEDRYTDTQYF,TGTGCCAGCAGCTTGGAAGACAGATACACAGATACGCAGTATTTT
.,TRBD1,TRBJ2-3,TRBV19,CASSMPTGLTDTQYF,TGTGCCAGTAGTATGCCGACAGGGCTCACAGATACGCAGTATTTT
.,TRBD1,TRBJ1-6,TRBV6-5,CASRPPGQMNSPLHF,TGTGCCAGCAGACCACCGGGACAGATGAATTCACCCCTCCACTTT
.,TRBD2,TRBJ2-3,TRBV7-8,CASSLLGGGLGTDTQYF,TGTGCCAGCAGCTTGTTGGGGGGTGGACTAGGTACAGATACGCAGTATTTT
.,TRBD1,TRBJ2-1,TRBV7-6,CASSPPGQGDVYEQFF,TGTGCCAGCAGCCCCCCGGGACAGGGGGATGTCTATGAGCAGTTCTTC
.,.,TRBJ2-2,TRBV7-8,CASSSSITNTGELFF,TGTGCCAGCAGCTCGAGTATTACGAACACCGGGGAGCTGTTTTTT
once,.,TRBJ2-5,TRBV5-1,CASSLWQGNQETQYF,TGCGCCAGCAGCTTGTGGCAGGGGAATCAAGAGACCCAGTACTTC
.,.,TRBJ2-7,TRBV27,CASSLAPLYEQYF,TGTGCCAGCAGCCTAGCGCCTCTCTACGAGCAGTACTTC
.,.,TRBJ1-2,TRBV7-9,CASSLKQGNGYTF,TGTGCCAGCAGCTTAAAACAGGGTAATGGCTACACCTTC
.,.,TRBJ1-2,TRBV18,CASSPPGQGRHGYTF,TGTGCCAGCTCACCACCGGGGCAGGGAAGACATGGCTACACCTTC
.,TRBD1,TRBJ2-2,TRBV6-2/TRBV6-3,CASSPGTGGIGELFF,TGTGCCAGCAGCCCCGGGACAGGGGGTATCGGGGAGCTGTTTTTT
once,TRBD2,TRBJ2-1,TRBV28,CASSRSGSTVHEQFF,TGTGCCAGCAGCCGTAGCGGGAGTACTGTCCATGAGCAGTTCTTC
.,TRBD1,TRBJ1-5,TRBV19,CASSTTTGGGFQPQHF,TGTGCCAGTAGTACGACGACAGGGGGCGGTTTCCAGCCCCAGCATTTT
once,.,TRBJ2-5,TRBV19,CASSMGETQYF,TGTGCCAGTAGTATGGGCGAGACCCAGTACTTC
few,TRBD2,TRBJ2-7,TRBV28,CASTAGLAGGTPDEQYF,TGTGCCAGCACCGCGGGACTAGCGGGAGGGACCCCCGACGAGCAGTACTTC
.,TRBD2,TRBJ2-3,TRBV3-1/TRBV3-2,CASSQKRGAGGADTQYF,TGTGCCAGCAGCCAAAAGAGAGGAGCGGGAGGGGCAGATACGCAGTATTTT
.,TRBD2,TRBJ2-5,TRBV5-1,CASSPRGRGVETQYF,TGCGCCAGCAGCCCCCGCGGGAGGGGAGTAGAGACCCAGTACTTC
.,.,TRBJ2-6,TRBV3-1/TRBV3-2,CATSSGANVLTF,TGTGCCACCTCCTCTGGGGCCAACGTCCTGACTTTC
.,TRBD2,TRBJ2-7,TRBV2,CASSLLAGVSYEQYF,TGTGCCAGCAGCTTACTAGCGGGAGTATCTTACGAGCAGTACTTC
.,TRBD2,TRBJ2-3,TRBV7-2,CASSLIGLALDTQYF,TGTGCCAGCAGCTTAATCGGACTAGCCTTAGATACGCAGTATTTT
.,.,TRBJ2-7,TRBV6-5,CASIPPGISYEQYF,TGTGCCAGCATCCCTCCAGGGATCTCCTACGAGCAGTACTTC
.,.,TRBJ1-2,TRBV15,CATSGGGHRYNYGYTF,TGTGCCACCAGCGGGGGAGGGCACAGATATAACTATGGCTACACCTTC
.,.,TRBJ2-7,TRBV29-1,CSVEAGTGFGGEQYF,TGCAGCGTTGAAGCCGGGACCGGGTTTGGAGGGGAGCAGTACTTC
.,TRBD1,TRBJ2-1,TRBV30,CAWRGPDRGPWNEQFF,TGTGCCTGGAGGGGACCCGACAGGGGGCCGTGGAATGAGCAGTTCTTC
.,TRBD2,TRBJ2-1,TRBV7-6,CASSRSLAGYNEQFF,TGTGCCAGCAGCCGCAGCCTAGCGGGCTACAATGAGCAGTTCTTC
few,TRBD1,TRBJ1-1,TRBV27,CASIPTGTGGNTEAFF,TGTGCCAGCATCCCGACAGGGACCGGTGGGAACACTGAAGCTTTCTTT
.,.,TRBJ1-6,TRBV6-5,CASSYSGADNSPLHF,TGTGCCAGCAGTTACTCGGGAGCCGATAATTCACCCCTCCACTTT
once,.,TRBJ2-3,TRBV6-2/TRBV6-3,CASSRRTVTDTQYF,TGTGCCAGCAGCCGTAGAACAGTCACAGATACGCAGTATTTT
.,TRBD2,TRBJ2-1,TRBV24-1,CATSDTGTSVYNEQFF,TGTGCCACCAGTGACACCGGGACTAGCGTCTACAATGAGCAGTTCTTC
.,TRBD2,TRBJ2-3,TRBV18,CASSLVRGDGTDTQYF,TGTGCCAGCTCCCTAGTACGGGGGGATGGCACAGATACGCAGTATTTT
.,.,TRBJ2-1,TRBV7-2,CASSLGSGSSYNEQFF,TGTGCCAGCAGCTTAGGTAGCGGAAGCTCCTACAATGAGCAGTTCTTC
.,.,TRBJ2-7,TRBV29-1,CSVKGGGSPYEQYF,TGCAGCGTCAAGGGGGGCGGGAGTCCCTACGAGCAGTACTTC
once,.,TRBJ1-1,TRBV27,CASSLRLTGSTEAFF,TGTGCCAGCAGTTTAAGGCTGACAGGTTCCACTGAAGCTTTCTTT
.,TRBD2,TRBJ2-5,TRBV3-1/TRBV3-2,CASSQDLPAGAETQYF,TGTGCCAGCAGCCAAGATCTGCCAGCGGGAGCCGAGACCCAGTACTTC
.,TRBD2,TRBJ2-5,TRBV3-1/TRBV3-2,CASGTSGQETQYF,TGTGCCTCGGGGACTAGCGGCCAAGAGACCCAGTACTTC
.,TRBD1,TRBJ2-2,TRBV28,CASSSPRTGSRTGELFF,TGTGCCAGCAGTTCTCCAAGGACAGGGTCTAGGACCGGGGAGCTGTTTTTT
.,TRBD1,TRBJ2-7,TRBV4-3,CASSLRQGSYEQYF,TGCGCCAGCAGCCTCCGACAGGGCTCCTACGAGCAGTACTTC
.,TRBD2,TRBJ2-7,TRBV20-1,CSASLREFPYEQYF,TGCAGTGCTAGTCTGCGGGAGTTCCCCTACGAGCAGTACTTC
.,.,TRBJ1-3,TRBV7-9,CASSLDRAGNTIYF,TGTGCCAGCAGCTTAGATCGGGCTGGAAACACCATATATTTT
.,.,TRBJ2-2,TRBV6-2/TRBV6-3,CASSYVIGYTGELFF,TGTGCCAGCAGTTACGTAATCGGGTACACCGGGGAGCTGTTTTTT
once,.,TRBJ2-3,TRBV27,CASSFGAGPTDTQYF,TGTGCCAGCAGTTTTGGGGCAGGACCGACAGATACGCAGTATTTT
few,.,TRBJ1-2,TRBV28,CASSLREPYGYTF,TGTGCCAGCAGCCTCAGGGAACCCTATGGCTACACCTTC
.,.,TRBJ1-6,TRBV2,CASSPIRQRGSPLHF,TGTGCCAGCAGTCCAATACGGCAAAGGGGTTCACCCCTCCACTTT
.,.,TRBJ2-6,TRBV25-1,CASSRGTASGANVLTF,TGTGCCAGCAGCCGCGGGACAGCCTCTGGGGCCAACGTCCTGACTTTC
.,TRBD2,TRBJ2-7,TRBV7-2,CASSLSGRSYEQYF,TGTGCCAGCAGCCTTAGCGGGAGGTCCTACGAGCAGTACTTC
.,.,TRBJ2-2,TRBV6-1,CASSEVSPANTGELFF,TGTGCCAGCAGTGAAGTTAGCCCCGCGAACACCGGGGAGCTGTTTTTT
.,TRBD1,TRBJ2-4,TRBV11-2,CASSKTGTGEGSDIQYF,TGTGCCAGCAGCAAAACCGGGACAGGGGAGGGTTCGGACATTCAGTACTTC
once,.,TRBJ2-7,TRBV5-1,CASSLDYIYEQYF,TGCGCCAGCAGCTTAGACTACATATACGAGCAGTACTTC
.,.,TRBJ1-5,TRBV5-1,CASSLAGLANQPQHF,TGCGCCAGCAGCTTGGCCGGCTTAGCCAATCAGCCCCAGCATTTT